This TCR beta chain was sequenced for a study of shared clonotypes between healthy human individuals. Background on the study: Per-donor plates numbered three CD4 naive, three CD4 memory, two CD8 naive and one CD8 memory.

Replicate sorted-subset PCRs were loaded with approximately 190 ng DNA, roughly 33,000 T cell genomes. In the original processing: There were no quality scores in the junction-only immunoSEQ sequences, so filtering differed. Using immunoSEQ multiplex PCR, the repertoire was profiled, and TCRdb retains in-frame clones only, with some absent. V, J and clone size derive from that table, while D and trimming were established from the DNA sequence. In the table there are about 1.1 million clones, 75% to 85% of which are singletons. The sequenced material came from memory CD4+ T cells from PBMCs. Subset described: CD45RA-negative fraction. This TCR came from a young man in good health. Some clones in this sample may be carry-over from other donors' samples.

CDR3 in DNA: TGTGCCATCAGTTCTCTAGCGGGGGGCACCGGGGAGCTGTTTTTT. It specifies CAISSLAGGTGELFF. The V and J genes are TRBV10-3 and TRBJ2-2; 11 nucleotides agree with TRBD2. The CDR3 consists of 15 residues. Germline CDR1 is ENHRY and CDR2 is SYGVKD. J gave up 4 bases and V 5 bases, and 3 bases lay outside the gene matches.